These T cell receptor beta chains were read from a single sample in a study of PD-L1 blockade in urothelial cancer. The method was immunoSEQ multiplex PCR; TCRdb's version includes in-frame clones alone and lacks a portion of them. Of approximately 50,000 clones in the sample, about 80% were seen once. The sequenced sample was PBMCs, obtained around atezolizumab (anti-PD-L1) treatment. These receptors all come from a man in his 70s with urothelial cancer. CDR3s include the opening cysteine and the closing phenylalanine or tryptophan. Each record gives: CDR3 DNA, CDR3 protein, clone size, J gene, D gene, V gene. D genes are given only for firm matches. Size is stated for part of the rows, as once, few or many counts, or as a class when the clone is expanded.

TGCGCCAGCAGCTTGGTGGGGGCCGGAAACACCATATATTTT,CASSLVGAGNTIYF,-,TRBJ1-3,-,TRBV5-1
TGTGCCAGCAGTGATAGAGTGGGGGCTAGCGGGGAGACCCAGTACTTC,CASSDRVGASGETQYF,-,TRBJ2-5,TRBD2,TRBV25-1
TGCGCCAGCAGCTTGGACGTCGGGAGTACCTACGAGCAGTACTTC,CASSLDVGSTYEQYF,-,TRBJ2-7,-,TRBV5-1
TGTGCCAGCAGCTTAGGAACAGATCGGCCCCAGCATTTT,CASSLGTDRPQHF,-,TRBJ1-5,-,TRBV5-8
TGCGCCAGCAGCCAGGATATTATACAGGGGACCCGAACCTACGAGCAGTACTTC,CASSQDIIQGTRTYEQYF,-,TRBJ2-7,TRBD1,TRBV4-3
TGTGCCTGGAGTAACAGGGGTGGGAATTCACCCCTCCACTTT,CAWSNRGGNSPLHF,once,TRBJ1-6,TRBD1,TRBV30
TGTGCCAGCAGCCCGATGCAGGGGGGAAGCTATGGCTACACCTTC,CASSPMQGGSYGYTF,-,TRBJ1-2,TRBD1,TRBV9
TGCGCCAGCAGCGCGGACAGGGGGCTTGATGGCTACACCTTC,CASSADRGLDGYTF,-,TRBJ1-2,TRBD1,TRBV5-1
TGTGCCATCAGTGACCCCCCAGGTCTCCGCTACGAGCAGTACTTC,CAISDPPGLRYEQYF,-,TRBJ2-7,-,TRBV10-3
TGCGCCAGCAGCTTGGGTGGCGGGGGGTACCAAGAGACCCAGTACTTC,CASSLGGGGYQETQYF,-,TRBJ2-5,TRBD2,TRBV5-1
TGTGCCAGCAGACTGGGGCCCACCGGGGAGCTGTTTTTT,CASRLGPTGELFF,-,TRBJ2-2,-,TRBV7-2
TGTGCCAGCAGCCTCTCGCAGACAGGGCGTTACGAGCAGTACTTC,CASSLSQTGRYEQYF,-,TRBJ2-7,TRBD1,TRBV4-2
TGTGCCAGCAGCGCGGACATATATGGCGGCTACACCTTC,CASSADIYGGYTF,-,TRBJ1-2,-,TRBV2
TGTGCCAGCAGCTTACTGGGACAGGGGGCGCGAGATACGCAGTATTTT,CASSLLGQGARDTQYF,once,TRBJ2-3,TRBD1,TRBV7-2
TGTGCCAGCAGCTTAAGATTAGCGGGGGGAATAGATGAGCAGTTCTTC,CASSLRLAGGIDEQFF,-,TRBJ2-1,TRBD2,TRBV7-3
TGCGCCAGCAGCCGACAGATTGGAGCGGGAGGAAACACCGGGGAGCTGTTTTTT,CASSRQIGAGGNTGELFF,-,TRBJ2-2,TRBD2,TRBV4-1
TGTGCCAGCAGCTTATGGGGGGGAAACACTGAAGCTTTCTTT,CASSLWGGNTEAFF,once,TRBJ1-1,-,TRBV5-6
TGTGCCAGCAGTCTTTACGGGACTAGCGGGAGCTATTCCCACAATGAGCAGTTCTTC,CASSLYGTSGSYSHNEQFF,-,TRBJ2-1,TRBD2,TRBV5-4
TGCGCCAGCAGCTCCACAGGGTACCAAGAGACCCAGTACTTC,CASSSTGYQETQYF,-,TRBJ2-5,-,TRBV5-1
TGTGCCAGCAGCCCCCAGGGATATGAAAAACTGTTTTTT,CASSPQGYEKLFF,-,TRBJ1-4,-,TRBV11-2
TGTGCCAGTAGTACCGACAGGGGCATCATTGAAGCTTTCTTT,CASSTDRGIIEAFF,-,TRBJ1-1,TRBD1,TRBV19
TGTGCCAGTAGTATGGGGGACTACGGCTACGAGCAGTACTTC,CASSMGDYGYEQYF,-,TRBJ2-7,TRBD2,TRBV19
TGTGCCAGCAGCCGCGAAAGCGGGACGGGAGAGACCCAGTACTTC,CASSRESGTGETQYF,-,TRBJ2-5,TRBD2,TRBV5-4
TGTGCCAGCAGCTTTCCTTCAGAGACCCAGTACTTC,CASSFPSETQYF,-,TRBJ2-5,-,TRBV7-8
TGTGCCAGCAGTTCTACCTGGAGTACTGGAGCTTTCTTT,CASSSTWSTGAFF,once,TRBJ1-1,-,TRBV7-9
TGTGCCAGCAGTTCTACAGGGGGCTACGCTGAAGCTTTCTTT,CASSSTGGYAEAFF,-,TRBJ1-1,TRBD1,TRBV6-6
TGTGCCAGCAGCTTAGGGCTAGCGGGAAACACAGATACGCAGTATTTT,CASSLGLAGNTDTQYF,-,TRBJ2-3,TRBD2,TRBV7-2
TGTGCCAGCAGCTTTACTTGGGACAGGGGGTTCAATCAGCCCCAGCATTTT,CASSFTWDRGFNQPQHF,once,TRBJ1-5,TRBD1,TRBV7-8
TGCGCCAGCAGCATACAGGGGGCTGGCGGGAGGGCCTATGAGACCCAGTACTTC,CASSIQGAGGRAYETQYF,few,TRBJ2-5,-,TRBV5-1
TGTGCCAGCAGCCCGGGCATGGGAGCGGGGGTCCTCCAAGAGACCCAGTACTTC,CASSPGMGAGVLQETQYF,-,TRBJ2-5,TRBD2,TRBV9
TGTGCCAGCCAGGTGACTAGCGGTGACCAAGAGACCCAGTACTTC,CASQVTSGDQETQYF,-,TRBJ2-5,TRBD2,TRBV2
TGTGCCAGCAGTGACTCAGGGGGCGCTGAAGCTTTCTTT,CASSDSGGAEAFF,-,TRBJ1-1,TRBD1,TRBV6-4
TGTGCCAGCAGCTTATCCTCTGAAAAACTGTTTTTT,CASSLSSEKLFF,few,TRBJ1-4,-,TRBV7-2
TGTGCCTCCGGGGGCGGGAGTAACGGGGAGCTGTTTTTT,CASGGGSNGELFF,-,TRBJ2-2,-,TRBV11-3
TGTGCCAGCAGCTTGTTCTCCGTAGAGGAGACCCAGTACTTC,CASSLFSVEETQYF,medium-sized,TRBJ2-5,-,TRBV5-4
TGCGCCAGCAGCCCCCGAGGGGAGGATCTAGATACGCAGTATTTT,CASSPRGEDLDTQYF,-,TRBJ2-3,-,TRBV5-1
TGTGCCTGGAACCCGACTAGCGGGTCCACCATTCAGTACTTC,CAWNPTSGSTIQYF,-,TRBJ2-4,TRBD2,TRBV30
TGTGCCAGCAGCTCCTCCTCTACCAATCAGCCCCAGCATTTT,CASSSSSTNQPQHF,-,TRBJ1-5,-,TRBV7-2
TGTGCCAGCAGTGAAGATCTAGCGGGAGGAGTCGGGGAGCTGTTTTTT,CASSEDLAGGVGELFF,-,TRBJ2-2,TRBD2,TRBV6-1
TGTGCCAGCAGCTCGACGGGGGGGCCTAACGAGCAGTTCTTC,CASSSTGGPNEQFF,-,TRBJ2-1,TRBD2,TRBV7-3
TGTGCCAGCAGTTTAAGGTCGCGGGGATCCTATAATTCACCCCTCCACTTT,CASSLRSRGSYNSPLHF,-,TRBJ1-6,-,TRBV27
TGCGCCAGCAGCCAGAAGACTAGCGGGGGGTACAATGAGCAGTTCTTC,CASSQKTSGGYNEQFF,-,TRBJ2-1,TRBD2,TRBV4-3